The clone carrying this TCR beta chain was seen a few times. The TCRbeta library incorporated unique molecular identifiers. TCRdb processed the PCR reads anew with MiXCR; each CDR3 protein has one entry. The data contain more than 300,000 distinct CDR3 sequences, roughly 16% of them seen just once; the ten biggest clones take up roughly 41%. This sample stems from a study of T-cell reconstitution after alpha-beta-depleted transplantation in children. The V gene's germline CDR1 is DFQATT and CDR2 SNEGSKA (reference sequence). The CDR3 contains 17 residues. Trimming at V came to 2 bases and at J to 3 bases, leaving 13 bases not matched to a gene.

The chain combines TRBV20-1 with TRBJ2-1, with 7 nucleotides matching TRBD2. This sample comprised PBMCs, mostly from graft donor cells, obtained 360 days after TCRalphabeta/CD19-depleted stem cell transplant. This TCR was sampled from a male patient aged 2-9 years who had a stem cell transplant for acute lymphoblastic leukemia, so the T cells may come from the graft donor. The CDR3 DNA is TGCAGTGCTAGACCCAATGTGGCTAGCGGTTACTACAATGAGCAGTTCTTC. This sequence encodes CSARPNVASGYYNEQFF.